The 24 T cell receptor beta chains listed next were all sequenced from one sample in a study of cytomegalovirus exposure and HLA in healthy donors. PCR primers comprised 60 Vbeta and 13 Jbeta primers. TCRdb keeps only in-frame clones here, not all; method: immunoSEQ multiplex PCR. The table has under 200,000 clones, just over 75% seen once. The sequencing sample was made of PBMCs. The source is a woman in her 30s in good health and CMV-seropositive.

The sample holds a few counts of this clone. The V gene is TRBV7-8, the J gene TRBJ1-2, with TRBD1 matching 8 bases. Germline V gene data show CDR1 as SGHVS and CDR2 as FQNEAQ. The CDR3 runs 15 residues. After removal of 5 bases from V and 3 bases from J, the junction contained 8 bases not matched to a gene. In DNA, the CDR3 is TGTGCCAGCAGCCAAGGACAGGGATCTTACTATGGCTACACCTTC. Amino acid sequence: CASSQGQGSYYGYTF.

This clone is a singleton in its sample. The CDR3 DNA reads as TGTGCCACCAGCAGAGTTGCGGGGGATGAGCAGTTCTTC. Translating it yields CATSRVAGDEQFF. The chain links TRBV15 to TRBJ2-1; the match to TRBD2 covers 7 bases. Germline CDR1 is LNHNV and CDR2 is YYDKDF (reference sequence). The length of the CDR3 is 13 residues. J gave up 8 bases and V 1 base, and 2 bases lay outside the gene matches.

V usage is TRBV6-1 and J usage is TRBJ2-7; the D is unclear. V lost 5 bases and J 0 bases, leaving 11 bases between the germline ends. The CDR3 has 14 amino acids. Germline V gene sequence: CDR1 MNHNS, CDR2 SASEGT. This CDR3 is CASSPGVVSYEQYF. The CDR3 coding sequence is TGTGCCAGCAGTCCCGGTGTGGTCTCCTACGAGCAGTACTTC.

The chain employs TRBV9 and TRBJ2-2, with 11 bases fitting TRBD2. Losses at the gene ends were 3 bases for V and 8 bases for J; bases not matched to a gene: 9. This CDR3 region has 16 residues. Germline-derived CDR1 and CDR2 are SGDLS and YYNGEE. The CDR3 DNA is TGTGCCAGCAGCGCCTCTAGCGGGGGGTTGTCGGGGGAGCTGTTTTTT. This encodes CASSASSGGLSGELFF.

This chain links TRBV5-1 with TRBJ2-3; D unclear. In germline, CDR1 is SGHRS, CDR2 YFSETQ. The CDR3 runs 15 residues. Trimming removed 0 bases from V and 5 bases from J, with 13 bases in between. CDR3 amino acids: CASSLAGPFGDTQYF. Here the CDR3 DNA reads TGCGCCAGCAGCTTGGCCGGTCCCTTTGGAGATACGCAGTATTTT.

This sequence joins TRBV27 and TRBJ2-2, with 9 bases matching TRBD1. The CDR3 runs to 14 residues. V gave up 6 bases and J gave up 6 bases; unmatched junction bases: 5. From germline, CDR1 is MNHEY and CDR2 SMNVEV (reference sequence). Here the CDR3 reads CASSLTGGSGELFF. The CDR3 DNA sequence: TGTGCCAGCAGCCTCACAGGGGGCTCCGGGGAGCTGTTTTTT.

Written as DNA, the CDR3 is TGTGCCAGCAGTGAATTTGGGGGGTACACTGAAGCTTTCTTT. Translating gives CASSEFGGYTEAFF. V gene TRBV25-1 combines with J gene TRBJ1-1; tentative D call: TRBD1 (5 bases). The CDR3 sequence is 14 residues long. V was trimmed by 1 base and J by 3 bases, leaving 9 bases between them. Germline lookup yields CDR1 MGHDK and CDR2 SYGVNS.

The chain is built from TRBV6-1 and TRBJ1-4, with D possibly matching TRBD1 (6 bases). V lost 3 bases to trimming and J lost 3 bases, with 17 bases between them. There are 17 residues in the CDR3. CDR1 and CDR2 (germline): MNHNS, SASEGT. The CDR3 here is CASSDSRTAGPNEKLFF. Here the CDR3 DNA reads TGTGCCAGCAGTGATTCCCGGACAGCCGGGCCTAATGAAAAACTGTTTTTT.

The J gene is TRBJ2-1, the V gene TRBV29-1, with D possibly TRBD2 on 5 matching bases. The germline V gene encodes CDR1 SQVTM and CDR2 ANQGSEA. Trimming left V 5 bases short and J 2 bases short, with 13 bases between. There are 14 residues in the CDR3. This CDR3 is CSVFSSLTYNEQFF. Here the CDR3 DNA reads TGCAGCGTTTTTTCTAGCTTGACCTACAATGAGCAGTTCTTC.

This clone is a singleton in its sample. Its ends do not fully match the called genes, so a read error is possible. Other DNA sequences in this sample translate to the same CDR3. The gene calls are TRBV12-5 and TRBJ1-1; no firm D call. The germline V gene encodes CDR1 LGHNT and CDR2 FRNRAP. The CDR3 runs to 14 residues. The CDR3 sequence: CASGLGGLNTEAFF. The CDR3, as DNA: TGTGCTAGTGGTTTAGGAGGTCTGAACACTGAAGCTTTCTTC.

The rearrangement links TRBV9 to TRBJ2-1, with TRBD1 matching over 10 bases. V lost 4 bases and J lost 10; bases outside the gene matches: 14. The CDR3 is 16 amino acids. Germline loops: CDR1 SGDLS, CDR2 YYNGEE. The CDR3 DNA reads TGTGCCAGCAGCCCCCGGACAGGGGGGTTCGAGAGGGAGCAGTTCTTC. Encoded protein: CASSPRTGGFEREQFF.

V and J are TRBV5-1 and TRBJ2-1; 13 bases line up with TRBD2. There are 16 residues in the CDR3. Trimming took 0 bases from V and 8 from J; bases not matched to a gene: 5. Germline loops: CDR1 SGHRS, CDR2 YFSETQ. The CDR3: CASSLVTSGRAHEQFF. CDR3 DNA sequence: TGCGCCAGCAGCTTGGTAACTAGCGGGAGGGCCCATGAGCAGTTCTTC.

This rearrangement joins TRBV7-6 to TRBJ1-2; D ambiguous. The CDR3 extends over 14 amino acids. Trimming left V 2 bases short and J 3 bases short, with 10 bases between. Germline assignment: CDR1 SGHVS and CDR2 FNYEAQ. The DNA for the CDR3 is TGTGCCAGCAGCTTAACTGATGGTGACTATGGCTACACCTTC. Protein: CASSLTDGDYGYTF. The full variable domain, completed using reference TRBV7-6 and TRBJ1-2, is GAGVSQSPRYKVTKRGQDVALRCDPISGHVSLYWYRQALGQGPEFLTYFNYEAQQDKSGLPNDRFSAERPEGSISTLTIQRTEQRDSAMYRCASSLTDGDYGYTFGSGTRLTVV.

This chain connects TRBV28 to TRBJ2-7, with a weak D call TRBD1 (6 bases). Germline values: CDR1 MDHEN, CDR2 SYDVKM. The CDR3 length is 15 residues. V was trimmed by 2 bases and J by 3 bases, leaving 14 bases between them. CDR3 nucleotides: TGTGCCAGCAGTTTAACGCAGGGGATTAGCTACGAGCAGTACTTC. It translates to CASSLTQGISYEQYF.

J is TRBJ2-1 and V is TRBV5-1; D gene unclear. With 0 bases removed from V and 5 bases from J, the gap between germline ends came to 9 bases. Germline lookup yields CDR1 SGHRS and CDR2 YFSETQ. There are 14 residues in the CDR3. CDR3 DNA: TGCGCCAGCAGCTTGGGTAGCTCACACAATGAGCAGTTCTTC. Translation: CASSLGSSHNEQFF.

The chain has TRBV5-4 and TRBJ2-1, with no clear D. The CDR3 totals 13 residues. Germline-derived CDR1 and CDR2 are SGHNT and YYREEE (reference sequence). Trimming took off 7 bases at V and 7 bases at J, with 15 bases between the two ends. As DNA, the CDR3 is TGTGCCAGCTTCGGGTCTACTGCAAATGAGCAGTTCTTC. This sequence encodes CASFGSTANEQFF.

This clone was observed a handful of times. The CDR3, as DNA: TGTGCCAGCAGTCCCGTATCCTACGACAGGGGTAACGAGCAGTACTTC. As protein: CASSPVSYDRGNEQYF. The chain couples TRBV11-2 to TRBJ2-7, with 8 bases that match TRBD1. The CDR3 is 16 amino acids. The germline CDR1 and CDR2 sequences are SGHAT and FQNNGV. V dropped 6 bases and J dropped 5; count of bases not matched to a gene: 15. Full variable domain (outside the CDR3, taken from reference TRBV11-2 and TRBJ2-7): EAGVAQSPRYKIIEKRQSVAFWCNPISGHATLYWYQQILGQGPKLLIQFQNNGVVDDSQLPKDRFSAERLKGVDSTLKIQPAKLEDSAVYLCASSPVSYDRGNEQYFGPGTRLTVT.

The chain joins TRBV10-3 to TRBJ2-3, with TRBD2 as a possible D gene (7 bases). This CDR3 has 17 amino acids. Germline V CDR1 and CDR2: ENHRY, SYGVKD. The ends were cut back, 7 bases at V and 0 bases at J, with 20 bases in the middle. CDR3 nucleotide sequence: TGTGCCATCACCGCCGGGGGGCCCACTACTAGCACAGATACGCAGTATTTT. It yields the protein CAITAGGPTTSTDTQYF.

This chain connects TRBV9 to TRBJ2-5; D perhaps matches TRBD1 (5 bases). This CDR3 region has 15 residues. Trimming stripped 0 bases from V and 6 bases from J, with 15 bases between. Looked up from germline, CDR1 is SGDLS and CDR2 is YYNGEE. DNA for the CDR3: TGTGCCAGCAGCGTAGTCGATAGGGGAACTCAGACCCAGTACTTC. Residues: CASSVVDRGTQTQYF. Full variable domain (remainder filled in from reference TRBV9 and TRBJ2-5): DSGVTQTPKHLITATGQRVTLRCSPRSGDLSVYWYQQSLDQGLQFLIQYYNGEERAKGNILERFSAQQFPDLHSELNLSSLELGDSALYFCASSVVDRGTQTQYFGPGTRLLVL.

The rearrangement joins TRBV29-1 to TRBJ1-2; D may be TRBD1 (5 bases). Germline V gene sequence: CDR1 SQVTM, CDR2 ANQGSEA. Trimming cost V 5 bases and J 5 bases, with 27 bases left between them. The CDR3 sequence is 17 residues long. Here the CDR3 DNA reads TGCAGCGTTTTTACTAACCCTGGGGCACCAAATCTTTATGGCTACACCTTC. Encoded protein: CSVFTNPGAPNLYGYTF.

This chain links TRBV28 with TRBJ1-2, with 8 nucleotides matching TRBD1. V was pared by 1 base and J by 9 bases, with 7 bases of the junction left unmatched. Germline-derived CDR1 and CDR2 are MDHEN and SYDVKM. CDR3 length: 14 amino acids. The DNA of the CDR3 is TGTGCCAGCAGTTTATTAGGAGGACAGGGTCGCTACACCTTC. This sequence encodes CASSLLGGQGRYTF.

This clone was counted between two and nine times. V usage is TRBV9 and J usage is TRBJ2-3, with D perhaps TRBD1 (5 bases). The V end was cut by 6 bases, the J end by 0 bases, with 11 bases between. Germline loops: CDR1 SGDLS, CDR2 YYNGEE. This CDR3 is built from 14 residues. CDR3 protein: CASTQGHSTDTQYF. CDR3 nucleotides: TGTGCCAGCACCCAGGGCCACAGCACAGATACGCAGTATTTT.

The V gene is TRBV19, the J gene TRBJ1-1, with 8 bases lining up with TRBD1. Germline-derived CDR1 and CDR2 are LNHDA and SQIVND (reference sequence). The CDR3 is 13 amino acids. V lost 7 bases, J lost 3 bases, and 4 bases stayed unmatched. The CDR3: CASNDRGYTEAFF. Written as DNA, the CDR3 is TGTGCCAGTAACGACAGGGGATACACTGAAGCTTTCTTT.

This clone was found a few times. This chain joins TRBV11-3 and TRBJ2-1; 9 bases align to TRBD2. CDR1 and CDR2 (germline): SGHNT, YENEEA. V was clipped by 1 base and J by 5 bases; unmatched bases: 3. This CDR3 contains 15 residues. CDR3 in amino acids: CASSLGSGSNNEQFF. The DNA of the CDR3 is TGTGCCAGCAGCTTAGGTAGCGGGAGTAACAATGAGCAGTTCTTC.